The rows below give T cell receptor beta chains drawn from one sample of a study of blood T cells in healthy people across ages. TCRdb reprocessed the 5' RACE reads via MiXCR and lists one record per CDR3 protein. The table lists about 1,500,000 distinct CDR3 sequences, about 40% of them singletons. The material sequenced was blood. These receptors were collected from a woman aged 18-29 years in good health. CDR3s include the opening cysteine and the closing phenylalanine or tryptophan. The order of the fields is clone size, D gene, V gene, J gene, CDR3 protein, CDR3 DNA. A D gene is named only where the DNA matches it firmly. Size values are once, few and many counts, or a class for expanded clones, and some rows have none.

clone size: .
D gene: .
V gene: TRBV27
J gene: TRBJ1-2
CDR3 protein: CASSLNPTVSYGYTF
CDR3 DNA: TGTGCCAGCAGTTTGAACCCGACAGTCTCCTATGGCTACACCTTC

clone size: many
D gene: TRBD1
V gene: TRBV10-3
J gene: TRBJ1-2
CDR3 protein: CAISESRTGGWYGYTF
CDR3 DNA: TGTGCCATCAGTGAGTCACGGACAGGGGGCTGGTATGGCTACACCTTC

clone size: .
D gene: TRBD1
V gene: TRBV5-1
J gene: TRBJ2-7
CDR3 protein: CASSHGTGGSSYNEQYF
CDR3 DNA: TGCGCCAGCAGCCACGGGACAGGTGGAAGCTCCTACAATGAGCAGTACTTC

clone size: few
D gene: .
V gene: TRBV3-1
J gene: TRBJ1-2
CDR3 protein: CASSQDRRGGYTF
CDR3 DNA: TGTGCCAGCAGCCAAGATCGAAGGGGCGGCTACACCTTC

clone size: few
D gene: TRBD2
V gene: TRBV10-3
J gene: TRBJ2-7
CDR3 protein: CAISGTSGSSYEQYF
CDR3 DNA: TGTGCCATCAGTGGGACTAGCGGGAGTTCCTACGAGCAGTACTTC

clone size: few
D gene: .
V gene: TRBV4-2
J gene: TRBJ2-2
CDR3 protein: CASSTRLVTGELFF
CDR3 DNA: TGTGCCAGCAGCACCCGACTAGTCACCGGGGAGCTGTTTTTT

clone size: once
D gene: .
V gene: TRBV3-1
J gene: TRBJ1-1
CDR3 protein: CASSQASDRTEAFF
CDR3 DNA: TGTGCCAGCAGCCAAGCCTCGGATAGGACTGAAGCTTTCTTT

clone size: .
D gene: .
V gene: TRBV20-1
J gene: TRBJ1-1
CDR3 protein: CSADRPGGTEAFF
CDR3 DNA: TGCAGTGCTGATCGACCTGGCGGCACTGAAGCTTTCTTT

clone size: .
D gene: TRBD2
V gene: TRBV7-3
J gene: TRBJ2-3
CDR3 protein: CASSQDGLAGSRPSTDTQYF
CDR3 DNA: TGTGCCAGCAGCCAAGACGGACTAGCGGGGAGTAGACCTAGCACAGATACGCAGTATTTT

clone size: .
D gene: .
V gene: TRBV3-1
J gene: TRBJ1-2
CDR3 protein: CASSLLVNSFYGYTF
CDR3 DNA: TGTGCCAGCAGCCTACTCGTCAATTCCTTCTATGGCTACACCTTC

clone size: .
D gene: .
V gene: TRBV10-3
J gene: TRBJ1-6
CDR3 protein: CAISQSWAGDNSPLHF
CDR3 DNA: TGTGCCATCAGTCAGAGCTGGGCAGGGGACAATTCACCCCTCCACTTT

clone size: .
D gene: TRBD1
V gene: TRBV5-1
J gene: TRBJ2-1
CDR3 protein: CASSLEGQNNEQFF
CDR3 DNA: TGCGCCAGCAGCTTGGAGGGACAGAACAATGAGCAGTTCTTC

clone size: .
D gene: TRBD2
V gene: TRBV11-2
J gene: TRBJ2-3
CDR3 protein: CASERRVAGGGAQYF
CDR3 DNA: TGTGCCAGCGAGCGGAGGGTAGCTGGTGGGGGGGCGCAGTATTTT

clone size: .
D gene: TRBD2
V gene: TRBV5-1
J gene: TRBJ2-5
CDR3 protein: CASSYERWEGRLDNEQYF
CDR3 DNA: TGCGCCAGCAGCTACGAGCGGTGGGAGGGCCGCTTGGACAATGAGCAGTACTTC

clone size: .
D gene: .
V gene: TRBV20-1
J gene: TRBJ2-1
CDR3 protein: CSAVRYGGQETQFF
CDR3 DNA: TGCAGTGCTGTTAGATACGGGGGCCAAGAGACCCAGTTCTTC

clone size: few
D gene: .
V gene: TRBV20-1
J gene: TRBJ2-5
CDR3 protein: CSARRGQIQETQYF
CDR3 DNA: TGCAGTGCTAGACGCGGACAGATCCAAGAGACCCAGTACTTC

clone size: .
D gene: .
V gene: TRBV15
J gene: TRBJ2-1
CDR3 protein: CATSRESPGDSYNEQFF
CDR3 DNA: TGTGCCACCAGCAGAGAGTCTCCCGGAGACTCCTACAATGAGCAGTTCTTC

clone size: .
D gene: .
V gene: TRBV29-1
J gene: TRBJ2-6
CDR3 protein: CSVEFPGANVLTF
CDR3 DNA: TGCAGCGTTGAATTTCCTGGGGCCAACGTCCTGACTTTC

clone size: .
D gene: .
V gene: TRBV10-3
J gene: TRBJ2-2
CDR3 protein: CAATQGREGTGELFF
CDR3 DNA: TGTGCCGCCACCCAGGGGCGGGAAGGGACCGGGGAGCTGTTTTTT

clone size: .
D gene: .
V gene: TRBV12-5
J gene: TRBJ2-1
CDR3 protein: CASLPPGYINEQFF
CDR3 DNA: TGTGCTAGTCTTCCCCCGGGATACATCAATGAGCAGTTCTTC

clone size: .
D gene: .
V gene: TRBV5-1
J gene: TRBJ2-1
CDR3 protein: CASSLERGVTYNEQFF
CDR3 DNA: TGCGCCAGCAGCTTGGAGAGGGGGGTAACTTACAATGAGCAGTTCTTC

clone size: few
D gene: .
V gene: TRBV3-1
J gene: TRBJ1-2
CDR3 protein: CASSQADGAYGYTF
CDR3 DNA: TGTGCCAGCAGCCAAGCCGACGGGGCCTATGGCTACACCTTC

clone size: .
D gene: .
V gene: TRBV6-2/TRBV6-3
J gene: TRBJ2-3
CDR3 protein: CASSYGRWDTDTQYF
CDR3 DNA: TGTGCCAGCAGTTACGGTCGGTGGGACACAGATACGCAGTATTTT

clone size: .
D gene: TRBD2
V gene: TRBV6-2/TRBV6-3
J gene: TRBJ2-1
CDR3 protein: CASSGLGLAGVRNEQFF
CDR3 DNA: TGTGCCAGCAGCGGCCTCGGACTAGCGGGAGTTCGCAATGAGCAGTTCTTC

clone size: .
D gene: .
V gene: TRBV11-2
J gene: TRBJ2-1
CDR3 protein: CASRFLSSYNEQFF
CDR3 DNA: TGTGCCAGCAGATTTCTGAGCTCCTACAATGAGCAGTTCTTC

clone size: few
D gene: TRBD1
V gene: TRBV4-1
J gene: TRBJ2-1
CDR3 protein: CASSQRPVTGDYNEQFF
CDR3 DNA: TGCGCCAGCAGCCAAAGACCGGTGACAGGGGACTACAATGAGCAGTTCTTC

clone size: few
D gene: .
V gene: TRBV6-1
J gene: TRBJ1-2
CDR3 protein: CAVRAGSAGYTF
CDR3 DNA: TGTGCCGTCAGGGCGGGAAGCGCTGGCTACACCTTC

clone size: .
D gene: .
V gene: TRBV2
J gene: TRBJ1-5
CDR3 protein: CASSEGEGPQHF
CDR3 DNA: TGTGCCAGCAGTGAGGGGGAGGGGCCCCAGCATTTT

clone size: .
D gene: TRBD2
V gene: TRBV20-1
J gene: TRBJ2-5
CDR3 protein: CSALAGPQETQYF
CDR3 DNA: TGCAGTGCCCTAGCGGGACCCCAAGAGACCCAGTACTTC

clone size: .
D gene: .
V gene: TRBV12-3/TRBV12-4
J gene: TRBJ2-1
CDR3 protein: CASSIGALVPNNEQFF
CDR3 DNA: TGTGCCAGCAGTATCGGTGCGCTAGTACCTAACAATGAGCAGTTCTTC

clone size: few
D gene: .
V gene: TRBV15
J gene: TRBJ2-3
CDR3 protein: CATSRVAEADTQYF
CDR3 DNA: TGTGCCACCAGCAGAGTAGCGGAAGCAGATACGCAGTATTTT

clone size: few
D gene: .
V gene: TRBV6-9
J gene: TRBJ2-1
CDR3 protein: CAIHPIPSNNEQFF
CDR3 DNA: TGTGCCATCCATCCTATCCCCTCAAACAATGAGCAGTTCTTC

clone size: few
D gene: TRBD2
V gene: TRBV11-2
J gene: TRBJ2-1
CDR3 protein: CASSLSLAGGNEQFF
CDR3 DNA: TGTGCCAGCAGCTTAAGCTTAGCGGGGGGGAATGAGCAGTTCTTC

clone size: few
D gene: TRBD1
V gene: TRBV5-6
J gene: TRBJ1-2
CDR3 protein: CASSLLTGGHYGYTF
CDR3 DNA: TGTGCCAGCAGCTTGTTAACAGGGGGCCACTATGGCTACACCTTC

clone size: .
D gene: .
V gene: TRBV2
J gene: TRBJ2-1
CDR3 protein: CASSDRAVSSYNEQFF
CDR3 DNA: TGTGCCAGCAGTGATAGGGCCGTGAGCTCCTACAATGAGCAGTTCTTC

clone size: .
D gene: .
V gene: TRBV20-1
J gene: TRBJ2-3
CDR3 protein: CSAKPVPSTDTQYF
CDR3 DNA: TGCAGTGCTAAACCCGTCCCTAGCACAGATACGCAGTATTTT